The rows below give T cell receptor beta chains drawn from one sample of a study of radiation and T cells in renal cell carcinoma. The method was immunoSEQ multiplex PCR; TCRdb's version includes in-frame clones alone and lacks a portion of them. This table holds more than 100,000 clones, approximately 90% found once. Sample: blood, taken from a patient whose treatment included radiotherapy and nephrectomy. These receptors originate from a woman in her 70s with renal cell carcinoma. CDR3s include the opening cysteine and the closing phenylalanine or tryptophan. The D gene is left open where the match is weak. The listing skips clone size in some rows; elsewhere it reads once, few, many or a size class.

v_call,d_call,j_call,cdr3_length,clone_size,cdr3_aa,cdr3_nt
TRBV7-3,TRBD1,TRBJ1-1,14,-,CASSVQGSGTEAFF,TGTGCCAGCAGCGTACAGGGGTCGGGGACTGAAGCTTTCTTT
TRBV6-1,-,TRBJ1-5,13,-,CASSEAWDQPQHF,TGTGCCAGCAGTGAAGCCTGGGATCAGCCCCAGCATTTT
TRBV15,-,TRBJ1-3,15,-,CATSRQINSGNTIYF,TGTGCCACCAGCAGACAAATTAACTCTGGAAACACCATATATTTT
TRBV7-6,TRBD2,TRBJ2-7,15,-,CASRQGLAETYEQYF,TGTGCCAGCAGGCAAGGACTAGCTGAGACCTACGAGCAGTACTTC
TRBV7-2,-,TRBJ1-3,17,-,CASSPPIPREAGNTIYF,TGTGCCAGCAGCCCCCCCATCCCCAGGGAAGCTGGAAACACCATATATTTT
TRBV6-5,-,TRBJ2-4,14,-,CASRQGLSKNIQYF,TGTGCCAGCAGGCAGGGGTTGTCCAAAAACATTCAGTACTTC
TRBV11-3,TRBD1,TRBJ2-1,16,-,CASSSAGTGPYNEQFF,TGTGCCAGCAGCTCGGCCGGGACAGGGCCCTACAATGAGCAGTTCTTC
TRBV20-1,TRBD2,TRBJ2-1,11,-,CSPRTRREQFF,TGCAGTCCAAGGACTAGGCGGGAGCAGTTCTTC
TRBV9,-,TRBJ1-3,15,-,CASSVWGAGGNTIYF,TGTGCCAGCAGCGTCTGGGGGGCTGGGGGAAACACCATATATTTT
TRBV7-8,-,TRBJ2-5,14,-,CASSLDGIQETQYF,TGTGCCAGCAGCTTAGATGGCATCCAAGAGACCCAGTACTTC
TRBV6-6,TRBD1,TRBJ1-1,14,once,CASSTGGTGPEAFF,TGTGCCAGCAGTACAGGGGGCACGGGTCCCGAAGCTTTCTTT
TRBV7-2,-,TRBJ1-2,16,-,CASSLAVYPHNYGYTF,TGTGCCAGCAGCTTAGCGGTTTATCCTCATAACTATGGCTACACCTTC
TRBV28,-,TRBJ2-5,13,-,CASSLGRKETQYF,TGTGCCAGCAGTTTGGGACGGAAAGAGACCCAGTACTTC
TRBV11-1,-,TRBJ2-7,14,-,CASSSIPGDYEQYF,TGTGCCAGCAGCTCCATTCCAGGGGACTACGAGCAGTACTTC
TRBV6-5,TRBD1,TRBJ1-4,15,-,CASSKGRTGSEKLFF,TGTGCCAGCAGCAAGGGAAGGACAGGCTCTGAAAAACTGTTTTTT
TRBV12-2,-,TRBJ1-4,13,-,CASPLATNEKLFF,TGTGCAAGTCCCTTGGCAACTAATGAAAAACTGTTTTTT
TRBV7-2,-,TRBJ1-4,14,-,CASSLGRGNEKLFF,TGTGCCAGCAGCTTAGGGCGGGGTAATGAAAAACTGTTTTTT
TRBV28,TRBD1,TRBJ2-3,16,-,CASSPRTGGILYTQYF,TGTGCCAGCAGTCCCCGGACAGGGGGTATTTTATATACGCAGTATTTT
TRBV30,-,TRBJ2-1,14,once,CAWSAEGGYNEQFF,TGTGCCTGGAGTGCCGAAGGGGGCTACAATGAGCAGTTCTTC
TRBV7-2,-,TRBJ2-5,15,-,CASSLIGGARETQYF,TGTGCCAGCAGCTTAATTGGGGGGGCCCGCGAGACCCAGTACTTC
TRBV28,TRBD1,TRBJ1-5,15,-,CASSVITGDNQPQHF,TGTGCCAGCAGTGTTATAACAGGGGACAATCAGCCCCAGCATTTT
TRBV14,-,TRBJ1-2,13,-,CASSQRANYGYTF,TGTGCCAGCAGCCAACGAGCTAACTATGGCTACACCTTC
TRBV13,-,TRBJ2-5,11,-,CASSFGETQYF,TGTGCCAGCAGCTTCGGGGAGACCCAGTACTTC
TRBV19,-,TRBJ1-2,12,-,CASSISVYGYTF,TGTGCCAGTAGTATCTCGGTTTATGGCTACACCTTC
TRBV25-1,-,TRBJ2-7,14,-,CASSPFGTTYEQYF,TGTGCCAGCAGTCCCTTCGGGACAACCTACGAGCAGTACTTC
TRBV11-3,TRBD2,TRBJ2-1,14,-,CASSSSGGLNEQFF,TGTGCCAGCAGCTCCAGCGGGGGACTCAATGAGCAGTTCTTC
TRBV2,-,TRBJ1-2,16,-,CASRAKRGTENYGYTF,TGTGCCAGCAGGGCTAAAAGGGGTACGGAGAACTATGGCTACACCTTC
TRBV7-2,-,TRBJ2-4,15,-,CASSLGGKGKNIQYF,TGTGCCAGCAGCTTAGGAGGCAAAGGCAAAAACATTCAGTACTTC
TRBV19,-,TRBJ1-5,16,once,CASSIGGRTSNQPQHF,TGTGCCAGTAGTATTGGGGGCAGGACCTCCAATCAGCCCCAGCATTTT
TRBV6-5,TRBD1,TRBJ2-2,15,once,CASRFGTGKTGELFF,TGTGCCAGCAGGTTCGGGACAGGGAAAACCGGGGAGCTGTTTTTT
TRBV6-5,-,TRBJ1-6,15,-,CASSPQQGFGSPLHF,TGTGCCAGCAGTCCTCAACAGGGTTTTGGTTCACCCCTCCACTTT
TRBV7-3,TRBD1,TRBJ1-5,19,-,CASSLRSTDREDCNQPQHF,TGTGCCAGCAGCTTACGGTCTACCGACAGGGAAGACTGCAATCAGCCCCAGCATTTT
TRBV30,-,TRBJ2-3,11,once,CAWNLLDTQYF,TGTGCCTGGAACCTCCTAGATACGCAGTATTTT
TRBV5-1,-,TRBJ1-1,15,-,CASSLTVQGTTEAFF,TGCGCCAGCAGCTTGACAGTCCAGGGGACCACTGAAGCTTTCTTT
TRBV7-9,-,TRBJ1-4,15,-,CASSLEGVSGEKLFF,TGTGCCAGCAGCTTAGAGGGAGTCTCGGGCGAAAAACTGTTTTTT
TRBV21-1,-,TRBJ1-2,18,-,CASSKGEGRGVFNYGYTF,TGTGCCAGCAGCAAAGGGGAGGGAAGGGGTGTTTTTAACTATGGCTACACCTTC
TRBV9,-,TRBJ2-2,15,-,CASSVGRDDTGELFF,TGTGCCAGCAGCGTGGGCAGAGACGACACCGGGGAGCTGTTTTTT
TRBV4-1,-,TRBJ1-1,18,-,CASSQPTGSGLMNTEAFF,TGCGCCAGCAGCCAGCCGACAGGTTCAGGTCTCATGAACACTGAAGCTTTCTTT
TRBV6-4,-,TRBJ1-6,13,-,CASSRGYNSPLHF,TGTGCCAGCAGCCGGGGCTATAATTCACCCCTCCACTTT
TRBV5-4,-,TRBJ1-1,13,-,CASSGGQRVEAFF,TGTGCCAGCAGCGGCGGACAGAGAGTAGAAGCTTTCTTT
TRBV5-8,-,TRBJ1-5,16,-,CASRKGIVPMNQPQHF,TGTGCCAGCAGGAAGGGGATAGTGCCCATGAATCAGCCCCAGCATTTT
TRBV7-8,-,TRBJ2-7,14,-,CASSRQVLTYEQYF,TGTGCCAGCAGCCGACAGGTTCTCACCTACGAGCAGTACTTC
TRBV28,-,TRBJ1-2,11,-,CASSFNYGYTF,TGTGCCAGCAGTTTTAACTATGGCTACACCTTC
TRBV11-1,-,TRBJ1-6,16,-,CASSLTGGAQGSPLHF,TGTGCCAGCAGCCTTACGGGGGGGGCTCAAGGTTCACCCCTCCACTTT
TRBV7-6,-,TRBJ1-6,16,-,CASSLRADSRGPPLHF,TGTGCCAGCAGCTTAAGGGCCGACAGTCGGGGACCACCCCTCCACTTT
TRBV19,-,TRBJ1-2,12,once,CASSIQGYGYTF,TGTGCCAGTAGTATACAGGGATATGGCTACACCTTC
TRBV5-4,TRBD2,TRBJ2-3,15,-,CASSLGRGGTDTQYF,TGTGCCAGCAGCTTGGGGCGGGGGGGCACAGATACGCAGTATTTT
TRBV30,-,TRBJ1-2,15,-,CAWSYDGERSYGYTF,TGTGCCTGGAGCTATGATGGGGAGAGAAGCTATGGCTACACCTTC
TRBV19,TRBD1,TRBJ1-6,16,once,CASSTRGTSYNSPLHF,TGTGCCAGTAGTACCAGGGGGACGTCCTATAATTCACCCCTCCACTTT
TRBV6-5,-,TRBJ1-5,14,-,CASSYSTTDQPQHF,TGTGCCAGCAGTTACTCGACTACAGATCAGCCCCAGCATTTT
TRBV7-2,TRBD1,TRBJ1-6,15,-,CASSLGDRDNSPLHF,TGTGCCAGCAGCTTAGGGGACAGGGATAATTCACCCCTCCACTTT
TRBV6-5,TRBD1,TRBJ1-1,14,-,CASTETGADTEAFF,TGTGCCAGCACCGAAACAGGGGCCGACACTGAAGCTTTCTTT